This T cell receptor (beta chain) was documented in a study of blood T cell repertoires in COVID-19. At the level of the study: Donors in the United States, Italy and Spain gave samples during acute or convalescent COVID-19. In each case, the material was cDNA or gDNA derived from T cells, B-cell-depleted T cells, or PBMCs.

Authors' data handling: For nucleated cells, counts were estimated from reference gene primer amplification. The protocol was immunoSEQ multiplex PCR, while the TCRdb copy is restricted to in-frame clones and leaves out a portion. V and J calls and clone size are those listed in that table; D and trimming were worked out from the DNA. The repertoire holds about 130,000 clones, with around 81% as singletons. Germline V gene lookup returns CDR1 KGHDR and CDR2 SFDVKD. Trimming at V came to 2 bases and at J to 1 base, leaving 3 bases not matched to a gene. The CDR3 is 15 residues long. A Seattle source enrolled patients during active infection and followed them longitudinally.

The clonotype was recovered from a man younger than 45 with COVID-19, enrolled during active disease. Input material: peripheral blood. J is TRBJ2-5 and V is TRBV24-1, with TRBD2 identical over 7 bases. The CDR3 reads CATSDWEGSQETQYF. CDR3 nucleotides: TGTGCCACCAGTGATTGGGAGGGCAGCCAAGAGACCCAGTACTTC.